This record covers a single T cell receptor beta chain. What it recognizes is unknown. This entry belongs to a study of T cell responses to AZD1222 COVID-19 vaccine. Study-level points and caveats: Spike-specific TCR breadth and depth grew following two AZD1222 doses. Mapped onto spike, vaccine-associated CD4 TCRs spanned it and were dominant at 160-218 and 743-854. The study identified only six AZD1222 recipients as seropositive at baseline. The repertoires were collected only after the peak T cell response.

Repertoires were generated with immunoSEQ multiplex PCR, while TCRdb's copy carries only in-frame clones and drops some. The sample consists of about 150,000 clones, about 92% of them appearing once. This CDR3 is built from 13 residues. Looked up from germline, CDR1 is SGHTA and CDR2 is FQGTGA. The germline V and J ends were trimmed by 8 bases and 7 bases, with 18 bases remaining between them. The sequenced sample was peripheral blood, obtained 28 days after the second AZD1222 dose. The clonotype was recovered from an adult who received the AZD1222 COVID-19 vaccine. The V gene is TRBV7-3, the J gene TRBJ2-7; D may be TRBD2 (5 bases). The CDR3 sequence: CASCEGVGREQYF. DNA of the CDR3: TGTGCCAGCTGCGAGGGAGTGGGAAGGGAGCAGTACTTC.